The 21 T cell receptor beta chains listed next were all sequenced from one sample in a study of beta chain features in type 1 diabetes. The whole isolated RNA underwent reverse transcription, so sequencing captured expressed TCRB transcripts. Assay used: immunoSEQ multiplex PCR; TCRdb lists only in-frame clones, some missing. The table includes 60,000 to 75,000 clones, approximately 62% detected once. Source material: Tregs from blood. The receptors shown here come from a young woman in good health.

V gene TRBV27 combines with J gene TRBJ1-2; D is undetermined. Trimming removed 5 bases at V and 8 bases at J, with 15 bases between. This CDR3 spans 13 amino acids. CDR1 is MNHEY, CDR2 SMNVEV, per germline (reference sequence). CDR3 nucleotides: TGTGCCAGCAGTCCCGTCGGGTCCCGCGGCTACACCTTC. Its translation is CASSPVGSRGYTF.

This clone was found a few times. Additional DNA sequences in this sample encode the identical CDR3. The chain combines TRBV25-1 with TRBJ1-2, with 8 bases identical to TRBD1. Germline assignment: CDR1 MGHDK and CDR2 SYGVNS. V shed 3 bases, J shed 5 bases, and the junction held 2 bases outside the gene matches. The CDR3 totals 13 residues. The CDR3 loop reads CASSDYRGYGYTF. DNA of the CDR3: TGTGCCAGCAGTGATTACAGGGGGTATGGCTACACCTTC.

The chain employs TRBV5-5 and TRBJ2-7; TRBD2 might be the D (7 bases). Germline V lookup: CDR1 SGHKS, CDR2 YYEKEE (reference sequence). The CDR3 loop spans 15 amino acids. The V end lost 4 bases, the J end lost 1 base, and 15 bases lay between the germline ends. The DNA for the CDR3 is TGTGCCAGCAGCACCGAGGGGGGGCGATCCTACGAGCAGTACTTC. Amino acid sequence: CASSTEGGRSYEQYF.

The chain links TRBV5-1 to TRBJ2-3; 9 nucleotides agree with TRBD2. Germline V CDR1 and CDR2: SGHRS, YFSETQ. This CDR3 comprises 15 residues. Germline trimming cut 0 bases from V and 1 base from J; bases unmatched to any gene: 0. The CDR3 is CASSLERGGTDTQYF. In DNA, the CDR3 is TGCGCCAGCAGCTTGGAGCGGGGGGGCACAGATACGCAGTATTTT.

The chain joins TRBV5-4 to TRBJ1-1; 7 bases line up with TRBD1. The CDR3 totals 15 residues. Germline CDR1 is SGHNT and CDR2 is YYREEE (reference sequence). J was trimmed by 0 bases and V by 0 bases; bases with no gene match: 2. In nucleotides, the CDR3 is TGTGCCAGCAGCTTGGGACAGGGAGTGAACACTGAAGCTTTCTTT. Translated: CASSLGQGVNTEAFF.

This chain connects TRBV9 to TRBJ2-7, with D perhaps TRBD2 (5 bases). Germline loops: CDR1 SGDLS, CDR2 YYNGEE. The CDR3 runs 14 residues. Trimming left V 0 bases short and J 7 bases short, with 14 bases between. The CDR3 sequence: CASSVGGTSGEQYF. As DNA, the CDR3 is TGTGCCAGCAGCGTAGGGGGTACGTCGGGGGAGCAGTACTTC.

This clone has more than one count but fewer than ten. This rearrangement joins TRBV7-9 to TRBJ2-7, with a tentative D call TRBD1 (5 bases). The germline CDR1 and CDR2 sequences are SEHNR and FQNEAQ (reference sequence). The CDR3 runs to 16 residues. Between the trimmed V and J ends, which lost 1 base and 3 bases, there was a span of 16 bases. The CDR3: CASSLVRTTSSYEQYF. The CDR3 DNA reads TGTGCCAGCAGCTTAGTAAGGACAACTTCCAGCTACGAGCAGTACTTC. Using reference TRBV7-9 and TRBJ2-7 for the parts outside the CDR3, the full variable domain is DTGVSQNPRHKITKRGQNVTFRCDPISEHNRLYWYRQTLGQGPEFLTYFQNEAQLEKSRLLSDRFSAERPKGSFSTLEIQRTEQGDSAMYLCASSLVRTTSSYEQYFGPGTRLTVT.

The V and J genes are TRBV5-1 and TRBJ2-7, with 10 positions matching TRBD2. This CDR3 has 15 residues. Per germline, CDR1 SGHRS and CDR2 YFSETQ. With 0 bases clipped from V and 6 bases from J, the junction kept 6 bases outside the gene matches. CDR3 coding DNA: TGCGCCAGCAGCTTGGGAGGAGCGGGGGGGCTCGAGCAGTACTTC. It is translated as CASSLGGAGGLEQYF.

On this clone itself: It is unclear where the CDR3 begins or ends on the DNA, so no DNA is shown, and the CDR3 is as TCRdb lists it. J is TRBJ1-2 and V is TRBV29-1. CDR1 and CDR2 (germline): SQVTM, ANQGSEA. The CDR3 length is 11 residues, termini included. CDR3 amino acids: CSVTANYGCTF.

The chain is built from TRBV2 and TRBJ1-1; 7 positions match TRBD1. The CDR3 length is 15 residues. Germline loops: CDR1 SNHLY, CDR2 FYNNEI. V was pared by 5 bases and J by 5 bases, with 11 bases of the junction left unmatched. The CDR3: CASSKEGGAGTEAFF. CDR3 DNA: TGTGCCAGCAGTAAGGAAGGGGGCGCTGGGACTGAAGCTTTCTTT.

The V and J genes are TRBV5-1 and TRBJ2-7, with D perhaps matching TRBD2 (6 bases). This CDR3 has 15 residues. V lost 0 bases to trimming and J lost 4 bases, with 14 bases between them. The germline V gene has CDR1 SGHRS and CDR2 YFSETQ. The CDR3 bases are TGCGCCAGCAGCTTGGAAGCTAGCGCGGGGTACGAGCAGTACTTC. This sequence encodes CASSLEASAGYEQYF.

The rearrangement links TRBV18 to TRBJ1-1; D is unclear. Trimming took 1 base from V and 6 from J, leaving 12 bases between them. Germline V gene sequence: CDR1 KGHSH, CDR2 LQKENI. The CDR3 sequence is 14 residues long. CDR3 DNA: TGTGCCAGCTCACCACTCGGGATGGCGGCTGAAGCTTTCTTT. This codes for CASSPLGMAAEAFF.

The chain has TRBV7-2 and TRBJ2-5; D might be TRBD1 (6 bases). The end of the DNA aligns better with TRBJ2-7, so the J call may be wrong. CDR3 length: 17 amino acids. CDR1 is SGHTA, CDR2 FQGNSA, per germline. The CDR3 coding sequence is TGTGCCAGCAGCTTAATGTGGAGGACAGTATTCCCCTACGAGCAGTACTTC. It translates to CASSLMWRTVFPYEQYF.

This clone turned up a few times. The rearrangement uses TRBV7-9 and TRBJ2-1; 12 nucleotides match TRBD2. The V segment lost 5 bases and the J segment 5 bases; nucleotides outside the gene matches: 4. The CDR3 is made up of 15 amino acids. CDR1 and CDR2 from the germline V gene are SEHNR and FQNEAQ (reference sequence). CDR3 region: CASSIGTSGHNEQFF. As DNA, the CDR3 is TGTGCCAGCAGCATCGGGACTAGCGGGCACAATGAGCAGTTCTTC.

CDR3 in amino acids: CASSMTHSGANVLTF. The DNA for the CDR3 is TGTGCCAGTAGTATGACACACTCTGGGGCCAACGTCCTGACTTTC. The chain recombines TRBV19 with TRBJ2-6; D ambiguous. Germline-derived CDR1 and CDR2 are LNHDA and SQIVND (reference sequence). The CDR3 has 15 residues. V was pared by 3 bases and J by 0 bases, with 6 bases between.

The table lists this clone with a few counts. V usage is TRBV7-3 and J usage is TRBJ2-3, with 9 nucleotides matching TRBD1. V shed 5 bases and J 1 base; nucleotides not matched to a gene: 13. CDR3 size: 18 residues. CDR1 is SGHTA and CDR2 is FQGTGA in the germline V gene. CDR3 region: CASSRRTGVSLGTDTQYF. The CDR3 DNA reads TGTGCCAGCAGCAGGAGGACAGGGGTCTCCTTAGGCACAGATACGCAGTATTTT.

The V gene is TRBV5-1, the J gene TRBJ1-1; 7 bases line up with TRBD1. Germline trimming cut 4 bases from V and 4 bases from J; bases unmatched to any gene: 10. The CDR3 is made up of 15 amino acids. Germline V gene data show CDR1 as SGHRS and CDR2 as YFSETQ. The CDR3 nucleotides read TGCGCCAGCAGCCTCGGGTCAGGGGGGAGCACTGAAGCTTTCTTT. This translates into CASSLGSGGSTEAFF.

The V gene is TRBV18, the J gene TRBJ1-1; 9 nucleotides align to TRBD1. Germline V gives CDR1 KGHSH, CDR2 LQKENI. With 3 bases clipped from V and 7 bases from J, the junction kept 6 bases outside the gene matches. The CDR3 contains 14 residues. The DNA of the CDR3 is TGTGCCAGCTCACCTGGACAGGGGATCTTTGAAGCTTTCTTT. Its translation: CASSPGQGIFEAFF.

The chain employs TRBV7-9 and TRBJ1-1; the D is unclear. V dropped 1 base and J dropped 9 bases, with 6 bases sitting between them. Germline assignment: CDR1 SEHNR and CDR2 FQNEAQ (reference sequence). This CDR3 contains 11 residues. The CDR3 DNA follows: TGTGCCAGCAGCTTAGGAGAGAAAGCTTTCTTT. Amino acids: CASSLGEKAFF.

V gene TRBV6-1 combines with J gene TRBJ1-1; 7 bases map to TRBD1. The CDR3 has 14 residues. Germline loops: CDR1 MNHNS, CDR2 SASEGT. J gave up 4 bases and V 3 bases, and 5 bases lay outside the gene matches. CDR3 nucleotides: TGTGCCAGCAGTGAGTGGGGACAGCTCACTGAAGCTTTCTTT. Translation: CASSEWGQLTEAFF.

The rearrangement links TRBV6-5 to TRBJ1-2; TRBD1 agrees at 7 bases. This CDR3 comprises 14 residues. Germline trimming cut 6 bases from V and 2 bases from J; bases unmatched to any gene: 6. Germline CDR1 MNHEY, CDR2 SVGAGI. CDR3 DNA sequence: TGTGCCAGCAGCCGTGGACAGGACAACTATGGCTACACCTTC. It encodes CASSRGQDNYGYTF.